One sample yielded the 2 T cell receptor beta chains listed below, sequenced in a study of siplizumab effects on memory and regulatory T cells (dated by TCRdb to about 2019). The protocol used for the library was the immunoSEQ multiplex PCR assay. TCRdb took this table from immuneACCESS and kept in-frame rearrangements with V and J called. Such tables lack part of the clones; where checked against another copy, unresolved V genes explain under half of the gap, and the rest is unexplained. Recorded for this sample are about 120,000 clones; about 95% of them occurred a single time. Jointly, the top ten make up about 1.8% of the sample. Material: non-Treg CD4+ T cells sorted from blood. The label giving this sample's cell subset or site can be read as: FACS-sorted unstimulated CD4+ non-regulatory T cells. The receptor set was obtained from a human donor in good health.

This CDR3 reads CASSQGLAGGDTQYF. The DNA for the CDR3 is TGTGCCAGCAGCCAGGGACTAGCGGGAGGAGATACGCAGTATTTT. This chain uses TRBV11-2 with TRBJ2-3, with TRBD2 matching over 15 bases. Per germline, CDR1 SGHAT and CDR2 FQNNGV. V shed 5 bases, J shed 5 bases, and the junction held 2 bases outside the gene matches. The CDR3 contains 15 residues.

This sequence joins TRBV6-5 and TRBJ2-7; D ambiguous. Trimming shortened V by 5 bases and J by 0 bases, and 5 bases separated the two germline ends. The germline gives CDR1 MNHEY, CDR2 SVGAGI. The CDR3 is made up of 12 amino acids. The CDR3 bases are TGTGCCAGCAGTACCAGCTCCTACGAGCAGTACTTC. Translating it yields CASSTSSYEQYF.